Reported below is one TCR beta chain. This table comes from immunoSEQ multiplex PCR, and its TCRdb copy is limited to in-frame clones, with some not included. The sample contains approximately 500,000 clones, almost 80% of which appear only once. This sample was included in a study of shared clonotypes between healthy human individuals. Input material: PBMCs. The TCR comes from a woman aged 40 to 50 in good health. Some clones in this sample may be carry-over from other donors' samples.

The CDR3 DNA follows: TGCGCCAGCAGCCAAGGCGACAGCGTACAAGAGACCCAGTACTTC. As protein: CASSQGDSVQETQYF. The chain couples TRBV4-1 to TRBJ2-5; possibly TRBD1 for D (5 bases). V was pared by 1 base and J by 2 bases, with 11 bases between. Germline CDR1 is MGHRA and CDR2 is YSYEKL. CDR3 length: 15 amino acids.